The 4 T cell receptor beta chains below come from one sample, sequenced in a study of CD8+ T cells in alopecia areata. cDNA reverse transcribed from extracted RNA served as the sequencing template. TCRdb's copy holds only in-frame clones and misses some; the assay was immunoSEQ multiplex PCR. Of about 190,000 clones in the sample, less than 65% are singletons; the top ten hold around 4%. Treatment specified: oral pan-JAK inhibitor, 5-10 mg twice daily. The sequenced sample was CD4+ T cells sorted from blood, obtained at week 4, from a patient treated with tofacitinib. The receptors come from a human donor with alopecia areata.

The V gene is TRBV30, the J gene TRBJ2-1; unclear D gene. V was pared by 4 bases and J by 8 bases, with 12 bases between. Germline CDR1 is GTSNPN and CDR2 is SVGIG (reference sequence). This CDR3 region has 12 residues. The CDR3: CAWKPLGYEQFF. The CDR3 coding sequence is TGTGCCTGGAAGCCGCTAGGTTATGAGCAGTTCTTC.

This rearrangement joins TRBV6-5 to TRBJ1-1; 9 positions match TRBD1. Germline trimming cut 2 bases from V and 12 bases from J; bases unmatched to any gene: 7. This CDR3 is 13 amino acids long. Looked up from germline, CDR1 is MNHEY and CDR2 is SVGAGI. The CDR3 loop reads CASSYGGTGTTFF. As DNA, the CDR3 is TGTGCCAGCAGTTACGGCGGGACAGGGACGACTTTCTTT.

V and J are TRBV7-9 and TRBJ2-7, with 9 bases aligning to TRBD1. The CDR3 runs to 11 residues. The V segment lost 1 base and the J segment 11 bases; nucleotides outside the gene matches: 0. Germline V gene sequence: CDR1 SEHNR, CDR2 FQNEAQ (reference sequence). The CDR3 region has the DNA TGTGCCAGCAGCTTAGGACAGGGGGAGTACTTC. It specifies CASSLGQGEYF.

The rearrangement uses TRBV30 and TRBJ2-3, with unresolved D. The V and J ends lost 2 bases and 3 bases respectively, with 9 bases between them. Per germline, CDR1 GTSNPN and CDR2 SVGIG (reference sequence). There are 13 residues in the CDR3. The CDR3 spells CAWSPRLTDTQYF. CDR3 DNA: TGTGCCTGGAGTCCCAGATTAACAGATACGCAGTATTTT. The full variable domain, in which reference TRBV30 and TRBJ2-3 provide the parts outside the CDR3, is SQTIHQWPATLVQPVGSPLSLECTVEGTSNPNLYWYRQAAGRGLQLLFYSVGIGQISSEVPQNLSASRPQDRQFILSSKKLLLSDSGFYLCAWSPRLTDTQYFGPGTRLTVL.